This T cell receptor (beta chain) stems from a study of shared clonotypes between healthy human individuals. Study-wide findings and caveats: It was the non-shared clonotypes that had lower generation probabilities than clonotypes shared by all four donors.

Details on this clone: Its target is unknown.

V lost 1 base, J lost 0 bases, and 10 bases lay in between. CDR1 and CDR2 (germline): SGHTA, FQGNSA. The length of the CDR3 is 16 residues. The protocol was immunoSEQ multiplex PCR, while the TCRdb copy is restricted to in-frame clones and leaves out a portion. The table shows nearly 1,000,000 clones, with 60% to 85% occurring only once. The specimen was memory CD4+ T cells sorted from blood. Subset of the sample: CD45RA-negative fraction. The clonotype comes from a man between 18 and 35 years old in good health. The chain recombines TRBV7-2 with TRBJ1-5; D is undetermined. CDR3 bases: TGTGCCAGCAGCTTAGGAGCCGTCAATAGCAATCAGCCCCAGCATTTT. Its translation is CASSLGAVNSNQPQHF.